These 13 T cell receptor beta chains share one sample of origin, sequenced in a study of spatial heterogeneity in lung cancer (dated by TCRdb to between 2019 and 2020). The study at large found these results: The tumor nonsynonymous mutation count correlated with the number of expanded intratumoral alpha and beta TCRs.

Libraries were constructed by 5' RACE. The sequencing machine was a NextSeq 500. In TCRdb, the public reads were trimmed at Q25 with fastp and aligned with MiXCR, with productive beta chains retained. All rows with the same CDR3 protein become a single entry with the most common DNA and genes. The sample table holds roughly 7,100 distinct CDR3 sequences, of which 13% were seen once. The ten most abundant clones make up over 7.5% of the sample. This sample's time point label indicates: sample taken at primary tumor resection. These receptors lack a known antigen. Sequenced here: lung tumor tissue, sampled at surgery. Receptors were obtained from a male donor with early-stage non-small cell lung cancer.

This clonotype was counted at least ten times. This beta chain turned up in a library designed for alpha chains; as an off-target read, its abundance says little. The chain combines TRBV5-4 with TRBJ1-1; D unresolved. Germline loops: CDR1 SGHNT, CDR2 YYREEE (reference sequence). The V end was cut by 2 bases, the J end by 6 bases, with 17 bases between. The CDR3 length is 15 residues. The CDR3 loop is CASSFQGPSGSEAFF. CDR3 sequence (DNA): TGTGCCAGCAGCTTTCAAGGGCCGTCGGGATCTGAAGCTTTCTTT.

By sample share, this clonotype is medium-sized. This beta chain was picked up by a library intended for alpha chains and is off target, so its count carries little meaning. The chain employs TRBV7-9 and TRBJ1-4; D gene unclear. V lost 7 bases and J 13 bases, leaving 19 bases between the germline ends. The CDR3 is 13 residues long. Germline V gene lookup returns CDR1 SEHNR and CDR2 FQNEAQ (reference sequence). The CDR3: CASTWESSSRLFF. CDR3 in DNA: TGTGCCAGCACCTGGGAGTCCTCGAGTCGACTGTTTTTT.

This clonotype was recorded many times. Since it is a stray read in a library aimed at alpha chains, this beta chain has a size that is not meaningful. This rearrangement joins TRBV5-6 to TRBJ2-3, with D unclear. Germline-derived CDR1 and CDR2 are SGHDT and YYEEEE. CDR3 length: 14 amino acids. V was shortened by 5 bases and J by 5 bases, with 15 bases between the two germline ends. Here the CDR3 reads CASRPPGVGDTQYF. Written as DNA, the CDR3 is TGTGCCAGCAGGCCCCCAGGCGTTGGAGATACGCAGTATTTT.

This clonotype counts as medium-sized. Because the library targeted alpha chains, this beta chain is an off-target read whose size means little. The V and J genes are TRBV20-1 and TRBJ1-2; D not certain. V lost 2 bases and J 8 bases, leaving 9 bases between the germline ends. Germline lookup yields CDR1 DFQATT and CDR2 SNEGSKA (reference sequence). CDR3 length equals 11 residues. CDR3 residues: CSARLQRGYTF. In DNA, the CDR3 is TGCAGTGCTAGATTACAGAGAGGCTACACCTTC.

Comments on this clonotype: This beta chain lies outside the target of a library built for alpha chains; its clone size means little. The rearrangement links TRBV3-1 to TRBJ2-2, with TRBD1 matching over 8 bases. This CDR3 contains 15 residues. The ends lost 2 bases at V and 7 bases at J; junction bases unmatched: 6. From germline, CDR1 is LGHDT and CDR2 YNNKEL (reference sequence). CDR3 protein: CASSQNRGSVGELFF. CDR3 nucleotides: TGTGCCAGCAGCCAAAACAGGGGGTCCGTCGGGGAGCTGTTTTTT.

This clonotype was seen repeatedly, ten times or more. This beta chain was picked up by a library intended for alpha chains and is off target, so its count carries little meaning. The CDR3 coding sequence is TGTGCCAGCCTATTTAGGGGAAGCTCCTACAATGAGCAGTTCTTC. Translating it yields CASLFRGSSYNEQFF. The chain recombines TRBV28 with TRBJ2-1; tentatively, D is TRBD1 (5 bases). Germline V gives CDR1 MDHEN, CDR2 SYDVKM. This CDR3 has 15 amino acids. The ends were cut back, 8 bases at V and 0 bases at J, with 14 bases in the middle.

Many counts were recorded for this clonotype. This beta chain came through as a stray read in a library set up for alpha chains, and its size says little. This sequence joins TRBV7-9 and TRBJ1-6; 7 nucleotides agree with TRBD1. The germline V gene encodes CDR1 SEHNR and CDR2 FQNEAQ (reference sequence). The CDR3 totals 15 residues. V shed 3 bases, J shed 4 bases, and the junction held 3 bases outside the gene matches. The CDR3 protein is CASSFDREYNSPLHF. CDR3 coding DNA: TGTGCCAGCAGCTTTGACAGGGAATATAATTCACCCCTCCACTTT.

Judged by abundance, this clonotype is medium-sized (0.01 to 0.1%). This beta chain slipped into a library made for alpha chains as a stray read, so its size is not meaningful. This chain joins TRBV11-1 and TRBJ2-3; TRBD2 agrees at 9 bases. The junction had 9 bases not matched to a gene; V was cut back by 5 bases and J by 0 bases. The CDR3 is 17 amino acids. Germline V gene data show CDR1 as SGHAT and CDR2 as FQDESV (reference sequence). The chain's CDR3 is CASSPPAGGGSTDTQYF. The CDR3 DNA is TGTGCCAGCAGCCCACCTGCGGGAGGGGGTAGCACAGATACGCAGTATTTT.

This clonotype has at least ten counts. This beta chain lies outside the target of a library built for alpha chains; its clone size means little. The V call is TRBV28, the J call TRBJ1-1, with D maybe TRBD1 (5 bases). V shed 5 bases and J shed 4 bases, with 17 bases lying between them. Germline V gene data show CDR1 as MDHEN and CDR2 as SYDVKM. CDR3 length equals 15 residues. The CDR3 DNA sequence: TGTGCCAGCAGTCACTCAGGGACTCAGGGCACTGAAGCTTTCTTT. Its translation is CASSHSGTQGTEAFF.

This clonotype was seen many times. This beta chain is off target for a library built for alpha chains, so its abundance means little. The chain uses TRBV25-1 and TRBJ1-2; no clear D. The CDR3 sequence is 11 residues long. V was clipped by 4 bases and J by 8 bases, with 8 bases between them. Per the germline V gene, CDR1 is MGHDK and CDR2 is SYGVNS. The CDR3 loop is CASSGGYGYTF. The CDR3 bases are TGTGCCAGCAGTGGAGGGTACGGCTACACCTTC.

This clonotype is categorized as medium-sized. Because this beta chain is a stray read in a library intended to capture alpha chains, its abundance should not be given much weight. The V gene is TRBV20-1, the J gene TRBJ1-5, with 9 bases lining up with TRBD1. V gave up 1 base and J gave up 1 base; unmatched junction bases: 5. Germline CDR1 DFQATT, CDR2 SNEGSKA (reference sequence). The CDR3 spans 16 residues. Here the CDR3 reads CSARAAQGASNQPQHF. Written as DNA, the CDR3 is TGCAGTGCTAGAGCCGCACAGGGGGCGAGCAATCAGCCCCAGCATTTT.

This clonotype has at least ten counts. Little can be read into the size of this beta chain, an off-target read in a library designed for alpha chains. The chain combines TRBV2 with TRBJ2-6; D is unclear. Germline assignment: CDR1 SNHLY and CDR2 FYNNEI. The CDR3 runs 15 residues. With 5 bases removed from V and 3 bases from J, the gap between germline ends came to 11 bases. The CDR3 coding sequence is TGTGCCAGCAGTTTCGATTCTATTGGGGCCAACGTCCTGACTTTC. As protein: CASSFDSIGANVLTF.

Comment on this clonotype: This beta chain appears as a stray read in a library generated for alpha chains; its size is not informative. The V call is TRBV5-6, the J call TRBJ2-3, with D unclear. CDR3 size: 12 residues. The germline V and J ends were trimmed by 0 bases and 7 bases, with 6 bases remaining between them. In germline, CDR1 is SGHDT, CDR2 YYEEEE. This CDR3 is CASSLASHTQYF. The DNA of the CDR3 is TGTGCCAGCAGCTTGGCCTCCCATACGCAGTATTTT.